The next 4 T cell receptor beta chains were all read from a single sample in a study of response to subunit inactivated influenza vaccine. One entry per CDR3 protein results from TCRdb running MiXCR on the RT-PCR reads. The sample carries about 610,000 distinct CDR3 sequences, about 15% recorded once. Sequences were derived from PBMCs from blood, sampled 11 to 12 days after vaccination. These receptors all stem from a man aged 45-65 years who received an inactivated influenza vaccine.

This clonotype occurred a few times. The genes are TRBV5-5 and TRBJ1-2; D is possibly TRBD1 (6 bases). Germline CDR1 reads SGHKS; CDR2 reads YYEKEE (reference sequence). The length of the CDR3 is 15 residues. V lost 1 base to trimming and J lost 8 bases, with 18 bases between them. This CDR3 reads CASSLSSRGSWGYTF. The DNA of the CDR3 is TGTGCCAGCAGCTTGAGTTCCAGGGGAAGTTGGGGCTACACCTTC.

The chain joins TRBV2 to TRBJ2-1, with D hard to call. The CDR3 spans 13 residues. Per germline, CDR1 SNHLY and CDR2 FYNNEI. Trimming took off 4 bases at V and 3 bases at J, with 7 bases between the two ends. Here the CDR3 DNA reads TGTGCCAGCAGTGTCGAGAGCTACAATGAGCAGTTCTTC. It encodes CASSVESYNEQFF.

The chain uses TRBV9 and TRBJ2-1; 10 bases match TRBD2. The CDR3 totals 16 residues. Looked up from germline, CDR1 is SGDLS and CDR2 is YYNGEE. V was pared by 4 bases and J by 4 bases, with 8 bases of the junction left unmatched. The CDR3 DNA is TGTGCCAGCAGCCCAAGGTGGACTAGCGGTTACAATGAGCAGTTCTTC. This encodes CASSPRWTSGYNEQFF.

This clonotype came up a few times. The chain combines TRBV19 with TRBJ2-5; TRBD2 matches at 9 bases. The CDR3 consists of 15 residues. J was trimmed by 5 bases and V by 3 bases; bases with no gene match: 7. The germline gives CDR1 LNHDA, CDR2 SQIVND (reference sequence). The CDR3 is CASSILGAGGETQYF. The CDR3, as DNA: TGTGCCAGTAGTATTCTAGGAGCGGGAGGTGAGACCCAGTACTTC.